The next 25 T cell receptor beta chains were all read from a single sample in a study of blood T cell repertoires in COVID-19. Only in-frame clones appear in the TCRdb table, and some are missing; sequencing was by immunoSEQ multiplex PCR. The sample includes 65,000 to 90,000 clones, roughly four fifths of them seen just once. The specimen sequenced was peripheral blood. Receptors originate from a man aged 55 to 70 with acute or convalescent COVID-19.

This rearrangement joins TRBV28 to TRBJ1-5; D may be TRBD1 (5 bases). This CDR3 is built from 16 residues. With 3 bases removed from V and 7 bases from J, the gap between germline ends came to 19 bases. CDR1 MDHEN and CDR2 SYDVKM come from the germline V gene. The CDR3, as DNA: TGTGCCAGCAGTTTGGGGGTCTGGGGGGAAGGGCAGCCCCAGCATTTT. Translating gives CASSLGVWGEGQPQHF.

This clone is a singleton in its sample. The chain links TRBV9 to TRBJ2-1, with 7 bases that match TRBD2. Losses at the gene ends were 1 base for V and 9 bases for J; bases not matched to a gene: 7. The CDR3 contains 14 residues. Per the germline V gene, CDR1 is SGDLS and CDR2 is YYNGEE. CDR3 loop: CASSVSSGVAEQFF. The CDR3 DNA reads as TGTGCCAGCAGCGTATCGAGCGGGGTCGCTGAGCAGTTCTTC. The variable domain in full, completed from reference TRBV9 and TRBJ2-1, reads DSGVTQTPKHLITATGQRVTLRCSPRSGDLSVYWYQQSLDQGLQFLIQYYNGEERAKGNILERFSAQQFPDLHSELNLSSLELGDSALYFCASSVSSGVAEQFFGPGTRLTVL.

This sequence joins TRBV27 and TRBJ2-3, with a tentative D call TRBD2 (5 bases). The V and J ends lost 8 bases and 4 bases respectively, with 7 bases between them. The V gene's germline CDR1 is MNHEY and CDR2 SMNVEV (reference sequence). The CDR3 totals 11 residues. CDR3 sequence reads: CASRRADTQYF. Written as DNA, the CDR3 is TGTGCCAGCCGGCGGGCAGATACGCAGTATTTT.

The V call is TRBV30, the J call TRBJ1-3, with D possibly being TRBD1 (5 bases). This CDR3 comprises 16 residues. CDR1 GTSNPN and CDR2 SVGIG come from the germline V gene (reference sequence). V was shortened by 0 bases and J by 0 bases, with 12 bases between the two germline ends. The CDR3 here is CAWSVLGPSSGNTIYF. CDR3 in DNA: TGTGCCTGGAGTGTTTTGGGGCCCAGCTCTGGAAACACCATATATTTT.

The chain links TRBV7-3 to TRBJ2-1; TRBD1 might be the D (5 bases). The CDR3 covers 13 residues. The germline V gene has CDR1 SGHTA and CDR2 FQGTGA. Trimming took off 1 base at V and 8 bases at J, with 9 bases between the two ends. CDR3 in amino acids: CASSLSLRDEQFF. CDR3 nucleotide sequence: TGTGCCAGCAGCTTAAGCCTCAGGGATGAGCAGTTCTTC.

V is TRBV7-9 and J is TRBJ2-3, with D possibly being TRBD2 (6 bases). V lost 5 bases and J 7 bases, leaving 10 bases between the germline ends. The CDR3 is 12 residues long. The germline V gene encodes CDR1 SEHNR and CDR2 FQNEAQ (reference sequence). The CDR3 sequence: CASSRDSNTQYF. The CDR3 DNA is TGTGCCAGCAGCCGGGACTCAAATACGCAGTATTTT.

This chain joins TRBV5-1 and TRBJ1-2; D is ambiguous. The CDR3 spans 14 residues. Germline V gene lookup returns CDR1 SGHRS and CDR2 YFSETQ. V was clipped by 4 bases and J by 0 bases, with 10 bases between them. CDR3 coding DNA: TGCGCCAGCAGCCGAGGGTTTACTAACTATGGCTACACCTTC. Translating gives CASSRGFTNYGYTF.

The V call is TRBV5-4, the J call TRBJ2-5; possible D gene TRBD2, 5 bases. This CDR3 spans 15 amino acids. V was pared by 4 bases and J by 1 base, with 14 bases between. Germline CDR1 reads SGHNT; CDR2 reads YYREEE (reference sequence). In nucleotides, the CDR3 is TGTGCCAGCAGCCCCCGGGATACCACCCAAGAGACCCAGTACTTC. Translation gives CASSPRDTTQETQYF.

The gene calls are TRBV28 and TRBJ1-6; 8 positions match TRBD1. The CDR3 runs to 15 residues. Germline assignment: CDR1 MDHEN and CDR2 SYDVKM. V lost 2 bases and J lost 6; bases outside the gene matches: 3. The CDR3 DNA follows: TGTGCCAGCAGTTTAGGACAGGGCCTTAATTCACCCCTCCACTTT. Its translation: CASSLGQGLNSPLHF.

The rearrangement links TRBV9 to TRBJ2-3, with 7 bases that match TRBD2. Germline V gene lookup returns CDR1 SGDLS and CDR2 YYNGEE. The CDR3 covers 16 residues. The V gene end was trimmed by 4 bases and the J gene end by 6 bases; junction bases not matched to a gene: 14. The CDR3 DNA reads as TGTGCCAGCAGCTCAGGCGCTAGCGGCGGCCCGGATACGCAGTATTTT. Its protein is CASSSGASGGPDTQYF.

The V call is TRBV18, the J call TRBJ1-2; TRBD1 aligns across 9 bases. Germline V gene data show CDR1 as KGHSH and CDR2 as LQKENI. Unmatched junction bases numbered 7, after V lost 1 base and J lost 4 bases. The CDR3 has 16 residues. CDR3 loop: CASSPLGTGSSYGYTF. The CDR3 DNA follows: TGTGCCAGCTCACCACTGGGGACAGGGAGCAGCTATGGCTACACCTTC.

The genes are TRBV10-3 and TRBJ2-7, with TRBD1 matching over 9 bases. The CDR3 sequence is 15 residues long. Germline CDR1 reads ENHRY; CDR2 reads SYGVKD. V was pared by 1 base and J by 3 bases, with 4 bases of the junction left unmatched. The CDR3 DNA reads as TGTGCCATCAGTGAGTGGGGACAGGGTAACTACGAGCAGTACTTC. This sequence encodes CAISEWGQGNYEQYF.

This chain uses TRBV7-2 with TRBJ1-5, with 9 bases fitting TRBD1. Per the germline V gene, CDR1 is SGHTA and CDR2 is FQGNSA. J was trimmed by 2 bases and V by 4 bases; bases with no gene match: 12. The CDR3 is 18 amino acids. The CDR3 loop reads CASSYEPPGQGGNQPQHF. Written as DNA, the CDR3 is TGTGCCAGCAGCTACGAGCCTCCGGGACAGGGAGGCAATCAGCCCCAGCATTTT. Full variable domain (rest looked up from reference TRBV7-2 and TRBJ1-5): GAGVSQSPSNKVTEKGKDVELRCDPISGHTALYWYRQSLGQGLEFLIYFQGNSAPDKSGLPSDRFSAERTGGSVSTLTIQRTQQEDSAVYLCASSYEPPGQGGNQPQHFGDGTRLSIL.

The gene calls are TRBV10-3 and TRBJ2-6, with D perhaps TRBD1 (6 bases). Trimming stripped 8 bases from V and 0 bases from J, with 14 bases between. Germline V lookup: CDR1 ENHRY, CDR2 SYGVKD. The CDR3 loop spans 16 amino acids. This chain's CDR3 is CAIPRDTISGANVLTF. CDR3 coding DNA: TGTGCCATCCCACGGGACACGATCTCTGGGGCCAACGTCCTGACTTTC.

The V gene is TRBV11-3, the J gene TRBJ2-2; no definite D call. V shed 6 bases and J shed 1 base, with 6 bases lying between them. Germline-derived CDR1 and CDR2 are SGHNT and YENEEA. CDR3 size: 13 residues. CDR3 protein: CASSRQNTGELFF. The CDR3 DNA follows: TGTGCCAGCAGTCGACAGAACACCGGGGAGCTGTTTTTT.

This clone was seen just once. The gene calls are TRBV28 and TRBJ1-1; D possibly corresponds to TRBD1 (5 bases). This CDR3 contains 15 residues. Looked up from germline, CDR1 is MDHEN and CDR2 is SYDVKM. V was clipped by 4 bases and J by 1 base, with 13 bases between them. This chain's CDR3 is CASSSSGSENTEAFF. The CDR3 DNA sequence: TGTGCCAGCAGTTCCTCAGGGTCTGAGAACACTGAAGCTTTCTTT.

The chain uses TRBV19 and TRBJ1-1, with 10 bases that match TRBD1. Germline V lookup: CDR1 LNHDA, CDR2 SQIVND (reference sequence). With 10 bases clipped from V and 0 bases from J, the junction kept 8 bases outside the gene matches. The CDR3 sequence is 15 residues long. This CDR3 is CATLDRGRMNTEAFF. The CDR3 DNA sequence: TGTGCCACCCTCGACAGGGGGCGCATGAACACTGAAGCTTTCTTT.

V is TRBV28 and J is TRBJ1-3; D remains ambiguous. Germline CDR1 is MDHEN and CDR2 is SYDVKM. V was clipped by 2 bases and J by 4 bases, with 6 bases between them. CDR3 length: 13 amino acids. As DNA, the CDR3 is TGTGCCAGCAGTTTAACGGGAGGAAACACCATATATTTT. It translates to CASSLTGGNTIYF.

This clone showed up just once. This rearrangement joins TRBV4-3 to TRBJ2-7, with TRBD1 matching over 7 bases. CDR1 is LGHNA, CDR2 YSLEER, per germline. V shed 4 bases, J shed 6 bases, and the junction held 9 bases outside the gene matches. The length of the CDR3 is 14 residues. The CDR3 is CASSRSTGRTEQYF. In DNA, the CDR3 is TGCGCCAGCAGCCGTTCGACAGGGCGTACCGAGCAGTACTTC.

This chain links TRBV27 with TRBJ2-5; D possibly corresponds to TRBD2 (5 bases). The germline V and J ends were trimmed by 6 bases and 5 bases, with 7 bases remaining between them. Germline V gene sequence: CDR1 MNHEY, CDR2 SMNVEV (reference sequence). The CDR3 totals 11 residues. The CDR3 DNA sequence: TGTGCCAGCAGGCGGAGGGAGACCCAGTACTTC. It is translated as CASRRRETQYF.

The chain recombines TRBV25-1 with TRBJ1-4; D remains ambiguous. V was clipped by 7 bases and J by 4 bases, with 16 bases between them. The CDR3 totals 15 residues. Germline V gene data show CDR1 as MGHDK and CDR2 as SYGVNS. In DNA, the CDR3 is TGTGCCAGCACCCCCCCGGGGTCGGGTAATGAAAAACTGTTTTTT. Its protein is CASTPPGSGNEKLFF.

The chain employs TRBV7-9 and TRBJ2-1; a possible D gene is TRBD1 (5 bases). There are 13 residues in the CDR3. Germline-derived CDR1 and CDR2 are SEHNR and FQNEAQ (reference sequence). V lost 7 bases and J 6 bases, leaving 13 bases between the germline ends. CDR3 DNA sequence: TGTGCCAGCACTACGGAAGGGGTCAATGAGCAGTTCTTC. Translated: CASTTEGVNEQFF. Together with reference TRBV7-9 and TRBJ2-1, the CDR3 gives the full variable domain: DTGVSQNPRHKITKRGQNVTFRCDPISEHNRLYWYRQTLGQGPEFLTYFQNEAQLEKSRLLSDRFSAERPKGSFSTLEIQRTEQGDSAMYLCASTTEGVNEQFFGPGTRLTVL.

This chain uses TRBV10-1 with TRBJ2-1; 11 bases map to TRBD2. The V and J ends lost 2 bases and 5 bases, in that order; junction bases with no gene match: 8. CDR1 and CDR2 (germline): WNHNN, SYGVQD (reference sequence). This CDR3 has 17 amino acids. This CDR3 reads CASSERGSGRADNEQFF. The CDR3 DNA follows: TGCGCCAGCAGTGAGCGGGGTAGCGGGAGGGCCGACAATGAGCAGTTCTTC.

CDR3 DNA: TGTGCCAGCAGCCGTTACAGCGGGAGGGGTCCAGATACGCAGTATTTT. Its protein product is CASSRYSGRGPDTQYF. The J gene is TRBJ2-3, the V gene TRBV11-3; 10 bases line up with TRBD2. Trimming cost V 5 bases and J 4 bases; bases outside gene matches: 9. CDR3 length: 16 residues. From germline, CDR1 is SGHNT and CDR2 YENEEA.

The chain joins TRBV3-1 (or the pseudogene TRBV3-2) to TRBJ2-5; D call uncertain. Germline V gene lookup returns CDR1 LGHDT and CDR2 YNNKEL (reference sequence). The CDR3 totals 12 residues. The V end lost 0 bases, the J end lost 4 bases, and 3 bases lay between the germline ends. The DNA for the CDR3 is TGTGCCAGCAGCCAAGATCTAGAGACCCAGTACTTC. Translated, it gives CASSQDLETQYF.